These 22 T cell receptor beta chains originate from one sample sequenced in a study of T cells in Graves' hyperthyroidism and ophthalmopathy (dated by TCRdb to about 2019). The receptor library was made with multiplex PCR. Sequencing used an Illumina HiSeq 2000. The TCR beta CDR3 regions were amplified from RNA transcripts. For the first round of RT-PCR on the TCR CDR3, the HTBI primer set was used together with the Qiagen OneStep RT-PCR kit. TCRdb handled the public reads itself, with Q25 trimming in fastp and clone calling in MiXCR, and kept productive beta chains. All rows with the same CDR3 protein become a single entry with the most common DNA and genes. The table for this sample lists about 610,000 distinct CDR3 sequences; approximately 15% of them were counted only once. 4.3% of the sample lies in the top ten. The sample taken for sequencing was blood. Receptors were obtained from a woman in her forties with Graves' ophthalmopathy.

There are many counts of this clonotype. This sequence joins TRBV6-1 and TRBJ1-2; D remains unclear. V was shortened by 0 bases and J by 8 bases, with 10 bases between the two germline ends. Germline lookup yields CDR1 MNHNS and CDR2 SASEGT. The CDR3 has 13 residues. For the CDR3, the DNA is TGTGCCAGCAGTGAAGCCTCAAGACGCGGCTACACCTTC. Amino acid sequence: CASSEASRRGYTF.

This clonotype was seen ten or more times. This chain connects TRBV7-8 to TRBJ1-1; 8 nucleotides align to TRBD1. The CDR3 has 14 amino acids. J lost 3 bases, V lost 3 bases, and 3 bases had no gene match. Per the germline V gene, CDR1 is SGHVS and CDR2 is FQNEAQ. In nucleotides, the CDR3 is TGTGCCAGCAGCTTGACAGGGGCGCACACTGAAGCTTTCTTT. It yields the protein CASSLTGAHTEAFF. Based on the CDR3 plus reference TRBV7-8 and TRBJ1-1, the full variable domain is GAGVSQSPRYKVAKRGQDVALRCDPISGHVSLFWYQQALGQGPEFLTYFQNEAQLDKSGLPSDRFFAERPEGSVSTLKIQRTQQEDSAVYLCASSLTGAHTEAFFGQGTRLTVV.

This clonotype was seen at least ten times. In nucleotides, the CDR3 is TGTGCCAGCAGTCTGGGTGGGGGCTGGAACACCGGGGAGCTGTTTTTT. Amino acid sequence: CASSLGGGWNTGELFF. The rearrangement joins TRBV12-3 or TRBV12-4 to TRBJ2-2, with a possible D match to TRBD1 (6 bases). Trimming pared 5 bases from V and 1 base from J, leaving 14 bases between. The CDR3 is made up of 16 amino acids.

Ten or more counts support this clonotype. The gene calls are TRBV20-1 and TRBJ2-7; possibly TRBD2 for D (5 bases). The CDR3 contains 14 residues. Looked up from germline, CDR1 is DFQATT and CDR2 is SNEGSKA (reference sequence). Trimming stripped 6 bases from V and 5 bases from J, with 20 bases between. The DNA of the CDR3 is TGCAGTGCAGGGAAAAGAGAGGGCCAAGACGAGCAGTACTTC. Its protein product is CSAGKREGQDEQYF.

A note on this clonotype: Just one base apart from a much larger clone, this may be a read error. This chain links TRBV10-3 with TRBJ1-5; weak D call: TRBD1 (5 bases). Germline V gene lookup returns CDR1 ENHRY and CDR2 SYGVKD. The V and J ends lost 2 bases and 1 base respectively, with 9 bases between them. The CDR3 totals 15 residues. CDR3 coding DNA: TGTGCCATCAGTGAGACGACAGTAAGCAATCAGCCCCAGCATTTT. Translating gives CAISETTVSNQPQHF.

This clonotype has only a few counts. V gene TRBV28 combines with J gene TRBJ2-5; possibly TRBD1 for D (6 bases). CDR3 length: 15 residues. CDR1 is MDHEN, CDR2 SYDVKM, per germline. Trimming took off 2 bases at V and 3 bases at J, with 13 bases between the two ends. The CDR3 DNA reads as TGTGCCAGCAGTTTAGCCCCAGGGGCGGAAGAGACCCAGTACTTC. Protein sequence: CASSLAPGAEETQYF.

This clonotype was seen many times. V usage is TRBV12-3 or TRBV12-4 and J usage is TRBJ2-2, with TRBD1 matching 7 bases. This CDR3 spans 16 amino acids. With V trimmed by 7 bases and J by 2 bases, 10 bases remained unmatched. This CDR3 is CASTEFRDRNTGELFF. For the CDR3, the DNA is TGTGCCAGCACCGAATTCCGGGACAGAAACACCGGGGAGCTGTTTTTT.

This clonotype was seen ten or more times. The chain employs TRBV12-3 or TRBV12-4 and TRBJ1-1; D possibly corresponds to TRBD1 (6 bases). Trimming cost V 2 bases and J 4 bases, with 17 bases left between them. The CDR3 totals 16 residues. The CDR3 bases are TGTGCCAGCAGTTTAAGGTGGCGGGGGGCCGGCACTGAAGCTTTCTTT. Translated: CASSLRWRGAGTEAFF.

This clonotype was seen repeatedly, ten times or more. V is TRBV2 and J is TRBJ2-5; the match to TRBD1 covers 8 bases. Per the germline V gene, CDR1 is SNHLY and CDR2 is FYNNEI. V shed 6 bases, J shed 5 bases, and the junction held 8 bases outside the gene matches. The CDR3 runs to 14 residues. The CDR3 nucleotides read TGTGCCAGCAGCACGACAGGGGTCGTTGAGACCCAGTACTTC. Amino acid sequence: CASSTTGVVETQYF.

The chain joins TRBV3-1 to TRBJ2-7; D may be TRBD2 (5 bases). This CDR3 has 12 residues. Trimming left V 5 bases short and J 7 bases short, with 12 bases between. CDR1 and CDR2 (germline): LGHDT, YNNKEL (reference sequence). CDR3 nucleotides: TGTGCCAGCAGCTCGGGGAGCCTAGAGCAGTACGTC. It encodes CASSSGSLEQYV.

There are many counts of this clonotype. The chain combines TRBV9 with TRBJ2-7; D is uncertain. This CDR3 comprises 15 residues. Germline V gene data show CDR1 as SGDLS and CDR2 as YYNGEE. Between the trimmed V and J ends, which lost 0 bases and 2 bases, there was a span of 12 bases. The CDR3 sequence: CASSVATSAAYEQYF. DNA of the CDR3: TGTGCCAGCAGCGTAGCTACGTCCGCCGCCTACGAGCAGTACTTC.

V gene TRBV27 combines with J gene TRBJ1-6; 8 bases are shared with TRBD1. Germline V gene sequence: CDR1 MNHEY, CDR2 SMNVEV (reference sequence). Losses at the gene ends were 5 bases for V and 4 bases for J; bases not matched to a gene: 7. The length of the CDR3 is 16 residues. The CDR3 DNA reads as TGTGCCAGCAGTGCCGGACAGGGAACATATAATTCACCCCTCCACTTT. Protein: CASSAGQGTYNSPLHF.

This clonotype was recorded at least ten times. This sequence joins TRBV4-1 and TRBJ1-1, with TRBD1 matching 7 bases. With 3 bases clipped from V and 8 bases from J, the junction kept 3 bases outside the gene matches. Germline-derived CDR1 and CDR2 are MGHRA and YSYEKL. The CDR3 runs to 12 residues. The DNA for the CDR3 is TGCGCCAGCAGCCACGGGACAGCCGAAGCTTTCTTT. Protein product: CASSHGTAEAFF.

With respect to this clonotype: At one end the junction does not follow the germline gene, possibly because of a read error. The gene calls are TRBV20-1 and TRBJ1-1, with D unclear. Germline values: CDR1 DFQATT, CDR2 SNEGSKA (reference sequence). The length of the CDR3 is 15 residues. This CDR3 reads CSARDRRHANTEAFF. Here the CDR3 DNA reads TGCAGTGCCAGAGATCGCAGGCACGCGAACACTGAAGCTTTCTTT.

The chain combines TRBV19 with TRBJ1-2, with D possibly being TRBD1 (6 bases). Deletions cut 3 bases from V and 2 bases from J, with 16 bases between. Germline V gives CDR1 LNHDA, CDR2 SQIVND (reference sequence). The CDR3 sequence is 16 residues long. This CDR3 reads CASSISGDSRNYGYTF. The CDR3 bases are TGTGCCAGTAGTATTTCAGGGGATAGTCGCAACTATGGCTACACCTTC.

The gene calls are TRBV20-1 and TRBJ2-7; 10 positions match TRBD1. Germline CDR1 reads DFQATT; CDR2 reads SNEGSKA (reference sequence). This CDR3 spans 14 amino acids. Unmatched junction bases numbered 5, after V lost 0 bases and J lost 6 bases. CDR3 coding DNA: TGCAGTGCTAGAGATGTGGGACAGGGGCCCGAGCAGTACTTC. It encodes CSARDVGQGPEQYF.

This clonotype was observed at least ten times. This chain connects TRBV28 to TRBJ2-7; 8 bases line up with TRBD2. The junction had 10 bases not matched to a gene; V was cut back by 3 bases and J by 6 bases. Germline assignment: CDR1 MDHEN and CDR2 SYDVKM. CDR3 size: 15 residues. CDR3 nucleotide sequence: TGTGCCAGCAGTTTTTTGGCGGGAGGTGCCGTCGAGCAGTACTTC. Protein sequence: CASSFLAGGAVEQYF. The full variable domain, completed using reference TRBV28 and TRBJ2-7, is DVKVTQSSRYLVKRTGEKVFLECVQDMDHENMFWYRQDPGLGLRLIYFSYDVKMKEKGDIPEGYSVSREKKERFSLILESASTNQTSMYLCASSFLAGGAVEQYFGPGTRLTVT.

The table lists this clonotype with many counts. The chain carries TRBV2 and TRBJ2-4, with 7 bases that match TRBD1. Unmatched junction bases numbered 8, after V lost 6 bases and J lost 9 bases. This CDR3 region has 13 residues. The germline gives CDR1 SNHLY, CDR2 FYNNEI. The CDR3 DNA sequence: TGTGCCAGCAGACACCCGACAGGGACCATTCAGTACTTC. It encodes CASRHPTGTIQYF. Filled out from reference TRBV2 and TRBJ2-4, the complete variable domain reads EPEVTQTPSHQVTQMGQEVILRCVPISNHLYFYWYRQILGQKVEFLVSFYNNEISEKSEIFDDQFSVERPDGSNFTLKIRSTKLEDSAMYFCASRHPTGTIQYFGAGTRLSVL.

This clonotype has a count of ten or more. The chain is built from TRBV30 and TRBJ2-4, with 8 bases aligning to TRBD2. The V and J ends lost 4 bases and 1 base, in that order; junction bases with no gene match: 9. The CDR3 consists of 16 residues. Germline V gene sequence: CDR1 GTSNPN, CDR2 SVGIG (reference sequence). The CDR3 DNA is TGTGCCTGGACCAGCGGGGGATTCGCGGCCAAAAACATTCAGTACTTC. Translated: CAWTSGGFAAKNIQYF. The full variable domain, its missing parts supplied by reference TRBV30 and TRBJ2-4, is SQTIHQWPATLVQPVGSPLSLECTVEGTSNPNLYWYRQAAGRGLQLLFYSVGIGQISSEVPQNLSASRPQDRQFILSSKKLLLSDSGFYLCAWTSGGFAAKNIQYFGAGTRLSVL.

This clonotype occurred a few times. The chain uses TRBV29-1 and TRBJ1-2; 12 bases map to TRBD1. The CDR3 consists of 12 residues. J gave up 7 bases and V 7 bases, and 4 bases lay outside the gene matches. CDR1 SQVTM and CDR2 ANQGSEA come from the germline V gene. The CDR3 is CSARDRGLGYTF. As DNA, the CDR3 is TGCAGCGCCCGGGACAGGGGGCTTGGCTACACCTTC.

This clonotype was seen a few times. The chain couples TRBV4-1 to TRBJ2-7, with 10 positions matching TRBD2. The J segment lost 7 bases and the V segment lost 2 bases, leaving 5 bases of the junction unmatched. The germline V gene has CDR1 MGHRA and CDR2 YSYEKL. This CDR3 region has 14 residues. CDR3 protein: CASSQLLAGNEQYF. CDR3 in DNA: TGCGCCAGCAGCCAATTACTAGCGGGAAATGAGCAGTACTTC.

Many counts were recorded for this clonotype. The chain is built from TRBV28 and TRBJ2-7, with 9 nucleotides matching TRBD1. V trimming: 5 bases; J trimming: 5 bases; junction bases outside the gene matches: 7. From germline, CDR1 is MDHEN and CDR2 SYDVKM. The CDR3 spans 14 residues. CDR3 residues: CASSPGTGFNEQYF. DNA of the CDR3: TGTGCCAGCAGTCCCGGGACAGGGTTCAACGAGCAGTACTTC.